This T cell receptor beta chain stems from a study of Ad26.COV2.S vaccination and SARS-CoV-2 variants. Treatment reported: over 15 received Ad26.COV2.S at low or high dose, single or two shots; about 5 received placebo; per-sample allocation not given. Sampling was done on day 63 after the first vaccine or placebo injection. Germline CDR1 is SGHTA and CDR2 is FQGTGA. Trimming took 0 bases from V and 0 from J, leaving 9 bases between them. CDR3 size: 15 residues. Here immunoSEQ multiplex PCR was the method, and the copy in TCRdb shows in-frame clones only, minus some. The sample has roughly 400,000 clones, roughly 91% seen once.

This chain joins TRBV7-3 and TRBJ2-7; D tentatively fits TRBD1 or TRBD2 (6 bases each). The sequences come from peripheral blood, collected in a trial of Ad26.COV2.S vaccine versus placebo. This sequence was found in a person between 18 and 60 years old who received the Ad26.COV2.S COVID-19 vaccine or a placebo. CDR3 sequence (DNA): TGTGCCAGCAGCTTAACACAGGGAGGCTCCTACGAGCAGTACTTC. It translates to CASSLTQGGSYEQYF.